Below are 9 T cell receptor beta chains sequenced from a single sample in a study of OX40 agonist ivuxolimab in advanced cancers. This table comes from immunoSEQ multiplex PCR, and its TCRdb copy is limited to in-frame clones, with some not included. Of roughly 61,000 clones in the sample, approximately 81% were seen once. The source material was CD4+ or CD8+ T cells sorted from blood, sampled in a trial of the OX40 agonist ivuxolimab. The source of these receptors is an adult with an advanced solid tumor such as melanoma, head and neck, liver or kidney cancer.

Comments on this clone: One end of the junction fails to match germline, which may point to a read error. This chain uses TRBV29-1 with TRBJ1-1, with 7 bases that match TRBD1. Germline V lookup: CDR1 SQVTM, CDR2 ANQGSEA. The CDR3 runs 13 residues. CDR3 sequence: CSVARGDRALPLF. The CDR3, as DNA: TGCAGCGTCGCCCGGGGCGACAGGGCCCTTCCGCTCTTT.

This clone was observed once. The chain carries TRBV7-2 and TRBJ2-1; no clear D. This CDR3 region has 13 residues. V was trimmed by 2 bases and J by 7 bases, leaving 9 bases between them. Germline V gene sequence: CDR1 SGHTA, CDR2 FQGNSA. The CDR3 nucleotides read TGTGCCAGCAGCTTACCAGTATCGAATGAGCAGTTCTTC. It codes for CASSLPVSNEQFF.

CDR3 in amino acids: CAWTRGLDTEAFF. The DNA of the CDR3 is TGTGCCTGGACCAGGGGGTTGGACACTGAAGCTTTCTTT. The chain employs TRBV30 and TRBJ1-1; 7 nucleotides agree with TRBD1. This CDR3 contains 13 residues. The germline gives CDR1 GTSNPN, CDR2 SVGIG (reference sequence). With V trimmed by 4 bases and J by 3 bases, 5 bases remained unmatched.

This chain links TRBV29-1 with TRBJ1-1, with D perhaps TRBD1 (6 bases). Germline V CDR1 and CDR2: SQVTM, ANQGSEA. Trimming removed 3 bases at V and 4 bases at J, with 15 bases between. This CDR3 has 14 amino acids. CDR3 region: CSVDVHREGTEAFF. The CDR3 DNA follows: TGCAGCGTTGACGTTCACAGGGAAGGCACTGAAGCTTTCTTT. The full variable domain, rest sourced from reference TRBV29-1 and TRBJ1-1, is SAVISQKPSRDICQRGTSLTIQCQVDSQVTMMFWYRQQPGQSLTLIATANQGSEATYESGFVIDKFPISRPNLTFSTLTVSNMSPEDSSIYLCSVDVHREGTEAFFGQGTRLTVV.

The J gene is TRBJ2-1, the V gene TRBV2, with 12 bases identical to TRBD2. The CDR3 totals 15 residues. V was clipped by 6 bases and J by 10 bases; unmatched bases: 10. Germline loops: CDR1 SNHLY, CDR2 FYNNEI. The CDR3 is CASRGLAGRGGEQFF. The CDR3 DNA reads as TGTGCCAGCAGAGGACTAGCGGGAAGGGGAGGGGAGCAGTTCTTC.

The rearrangement links TRBV18 to TRBJ2-3, with D uncertain. Germline loops: CDR1 KGHSH, CDR2 LQKENI. The V gene lost 0 bases and the J gene lost 1 base, with 14 bases spanning the gap. There are 17 residues in the CDR3. Here the CDR3 reads CASSPPVGGKGTDTQYF. DNA for the CDR3: TGTGCCAGCTCACCACCGGTTGGCGGAAAGGGCACAGATACGCAGTATTTT.

A word on this clone: This same CDR3 is encoded by further DNA sequences in the sample. The V and J genes are TRBV11-2 and TRBJ1-1; 7 bases fit TRBD1. V dropped 3 bases and J dropped 3; count of bases not matched to a gene: 4. CDR1 is SGHAT, CDR2 FQNNGV, per germline. This CDR3 region has 14 residues. CDR3 bases: TGTGCCAGCAGCTTCCGGGACAGCTACACTGAAGCTTTCTTT. This translates into CASSFRDSYTEAFF.

The CDR3 sequence is CASSSPDTQYF. The CDR3, as DNA: TGCGCCAGCAGCTCACCAGATACGCAGTATTTT. The rearrangement links TRBV5-1 to TRBJ2-3, with D uncertain. The V end was cut by 3 bases, the J end by 4 bases, with 3 bases between. This CDR3 has 11 residues. Germline CDR1 and CDR2: SGHRS and YFSETQ.

This chain connects TRBV29-1 to TRBJ2-3; the D is unclear. Trimming cost V 7 bases and J 0 bases, with 14 bases left between them. The CDR3 contains 14 residues. Germline CDR1 reads SQVTM; CDR2 reads ANQGSEA. CDR3 bases: TGCAGCGCGTCCCCCGGCACTAGCACAGATACGCAGTATTTT. Translation gives CSASPGTSTDTQYF.